The next 9 T cell receptor beta chains were all read from a single sample in a study of T cell repertoires in cytomegalovirus infection. No cognate antigen is known for these TCRs. TCRdb passed the reads through MiXCR, listing each CDR3 protein once. The sample has some 590,000 distinct CDR3 sequences; roughly 43% are singletons. The specimen was cultured PBMCs, collected from culture after CMV antigen stimulation. The source of these receptors is a human donor in good health (CMV status not recorded). Some clones in this sample may be carry-over from other donors' samples.

This clonotype was counted a few times. The gene calls are TRBV7-9 and TRBJ2-1; possible D gene TRBD1, 6 bases. Between the trimmed V and J ends, which lost 6 bases and 4 bases, there was a span of 16 bases. Germline V gene lookup returns CDR1 SEHNR and CDR2 FQNEAQ (reference sequence). The CDR3 totals 15 residues. CDR3 in DNA: TGTGCCAGCAGGCGGAAGGGGGACGGATACAATGAGCAGTTCTTC. Its translation is CASRRKGDGYNEQFF.

V and J are TRBV19 and TRBJ1-1, with D possibly matching TRBD1 (5 bases). Germline lookup yields CDR1 LNHDA and CDR2 SQIVND (reference sequence). Trimming took 6 bases from V and 4 from J, leaving 15 bases between them. CDR3 length equals 14 residues. As DNA, the CDR3 is TGTGCCAGTAGCCGGGACGGTCGAGGCACTGAAGCTTTCTTT. Translation: CASSRDGRGTEAFF.

This clonotype was counted a few times. The V and J genes are TRBV6-1 and TRBJ2-1; 8 nucleotides line up with TRBD1. This CDR3 is 13 amino acids long. The V gene's germline CDR1 is MNHNS and CDR2 SASEGT. The V segment lost 7 bases and the J segment 7 bases; nucleotides outside the gene matches: 6. CDR3 DNA: TGTGCCAGCACGGACAGGGAAGTAAATGAGCAGTTCTTC. Translating gives CASTDREVNEQFF.

This clonotype was seen only a few times. The genes are TRBV7-8 and TRBJ2-3; D is uncertain. Germline V gene lookup returns CDR1 SGHVS and CDR2 FQNEAQ. With 2 bases removed from V and 4 bases from J, the gap between germline ends came to 13 bases. This CDR3 has 15 amino acids. In nucleotides, the CDR3 is TGTGCCAGCAGCTTAAGGCGGACCTCAGCAGATACGCAGTATTTT. Translating it yields CASSLRRTSADTQYF.

This clonotype was observed a handful of times. This sequence joins TRBV7-2 and TRBJ1-2; no clear D gene. The CDR3 spans 15 residues. Germline V gene sequence: CDR1 SGHTA, CDR2 FQGNSA. The V gene lost 3 bases and the J gene lost 4 bases, with 15 bases spanning the gap. The chain's CDR3 is CASSFGVGIPYGYTF. CDR3 bases: TGTGCCAGCAGCTTCGGAGTCGGGATTCCCTATGGCTACACCTTC.

V is TRBV19 and J is TRBJ1-2; tentatively, D is TRBD1 (5 bases). V lost 6 bases and J lost 4, with 15 bases in between. Per the germline V gene, CDR1 is LNHDA and CDR2 is SQIVND (reference sequence). The CDR3 loop spans 14 amino acids. The CDR3 protein is CASSSRRGIYGYTF. In DNA form, the CDR3 reads TGTGCCAGTAGCTCACGGCGGGGGATCTATGGCTACACCTTC.

This clonotype was detected a few times. The chain is built from TRBV19 and TRBJ2-3, with D possibly TRBD2 on 6 matching bases. Per germline, CDR1 LNHDA and CDR2 SQIVND (reference sequence). V lost 3 bases, J lost 2 bases, and 12 bases lay in between. This CDR3 comprises 15 residues. CDR3 DNA sequence: TGTGCCAGTAGTATCCGGGACTCATACACAGATACGCAGTATTTT. Translation: CASSIRDSYTDTQYF.

The V call is TRBV14, the J call TRBJ2-5, with D perhaps given as TRBD1 or TRBD2 (5 bases each). The CDR3 is 15 amino acids. The V end lost 1 base, the J end lost 3 bases, and 12 bases lay between the germline ends. Germline CDR1 and CDR2: SGHDN and FVKESK. The chain's CDR3 is CASSQVGAGKETQYF. CDR3 in DNA: TGTGCCAGCAGCCAAGTCGGGGCAGGGAAAGAGACCCAGTACTTC.

This clonotype came up many times. This chain joins TRBV7-2 and TRBJ2-3; possible D gene TRBD2, 5 bases. V dropped 5 bases and J dropped 1 base, with 10 bases sitting between them. Germline V gene lookup returns CDR1 SGHTA and CDR2 FQGNSA. CDR3 length equals 14 residues. CDR3 residues: CASSPSRGTDTQYF. In nucleotides, the CDR3 is TGTGCCAGCAGCCCCTCGAGGGGCACAGATACGCAGTATTTT.